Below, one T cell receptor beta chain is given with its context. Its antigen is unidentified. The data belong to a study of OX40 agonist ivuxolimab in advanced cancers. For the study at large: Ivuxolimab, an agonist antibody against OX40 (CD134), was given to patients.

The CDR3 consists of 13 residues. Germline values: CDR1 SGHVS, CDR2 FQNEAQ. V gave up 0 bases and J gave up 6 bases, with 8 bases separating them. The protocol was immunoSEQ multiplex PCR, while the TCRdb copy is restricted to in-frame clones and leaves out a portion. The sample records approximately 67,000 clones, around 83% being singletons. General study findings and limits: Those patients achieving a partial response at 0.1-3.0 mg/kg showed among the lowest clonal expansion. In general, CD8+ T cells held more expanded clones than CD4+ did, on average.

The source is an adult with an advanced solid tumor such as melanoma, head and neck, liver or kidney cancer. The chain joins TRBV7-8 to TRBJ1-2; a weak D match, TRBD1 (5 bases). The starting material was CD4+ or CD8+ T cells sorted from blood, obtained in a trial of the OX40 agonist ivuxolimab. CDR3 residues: CASSLAGVDGYTF. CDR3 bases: TGTGCCAGCAGCTTAGCAGGGGTTGATGGCTACACCTTC. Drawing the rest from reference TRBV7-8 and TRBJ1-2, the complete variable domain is GAGVSQSPRYKVAKRGQDVALRCDPISGHVSLFWYQQALGQGPEFLTYFQNEAQLDKSGLPSDRFFAERPEGSVSTLKIQRTQQEDSAVYLCASSLAGVDGYTFGSGTRLTVV.